The clone carrying this TCR beta chain was seen only a few times. In the authors' methods: Scientists estimated how many nucleated cells there were by amplifying reference gene primers. Measured with immunoSEQ multiplex PCR; TCRdb has only the in-frame clones, and not every one. V, J and clone size reflect that table, while D and trimming were determined from the DNA. The data contain some 94,000 clones, around 85% of them seen just once; the ten biggest clones take up around 16%. Enrollment of patients from Seattle took place during active infection, with longitudinal follow-up. These data originate in a study of blood T cell repertoires in COVID-19. About the research overall: The origin of the acute and convalescent COVID-19 samples was the United States, Italy and Spain. In each case, the material was cDNA or gDNA derived from T cells, B-cell-depleted T cells, or PBMCs.

Germline loops: CDR1 KGHSH, CDR2 LQKENI. The V segment lost 3 bases and the J segment 9 bases; nucleotides outside the gene matches: 12. CDR3 length equals 15 residues. Sequenced material: peripheral blood. The J gene is TRBJ2-3, the V gene TRBV18, with TRBD1 matching 7 bases. This clonotype was obtained from a woman aged 55-69 years with COVID-19, enrolled during active disease. The CDR3 DNA follows: TGTGCCAGCTCACCCCGAAGACAGGGCCTAGGGACGCAGTATTTT. This sequence encodes CASSPRRQGLGTQYF.